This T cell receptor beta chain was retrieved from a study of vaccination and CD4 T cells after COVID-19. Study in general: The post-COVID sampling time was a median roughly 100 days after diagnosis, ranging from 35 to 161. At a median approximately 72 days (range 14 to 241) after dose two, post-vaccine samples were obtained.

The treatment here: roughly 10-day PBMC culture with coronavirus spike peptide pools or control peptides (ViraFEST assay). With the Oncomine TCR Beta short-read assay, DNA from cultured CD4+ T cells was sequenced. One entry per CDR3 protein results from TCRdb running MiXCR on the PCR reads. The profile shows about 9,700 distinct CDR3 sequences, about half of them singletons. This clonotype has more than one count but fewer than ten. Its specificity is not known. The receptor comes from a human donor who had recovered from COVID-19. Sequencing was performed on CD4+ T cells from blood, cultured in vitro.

DNA for the CDR3: TGTGCCAGCACCGGCGTATCCTATAATTCACCCCTCCACTTT. This translates into CASTGVSYNSPLHF. V gene TRBV6-1 combines with J gene TRBJ1-6, with D unclear. Germline-derived CDR1 and CDR2 are MNHNS and SASEGT. This CDR3 is 14 amino acids long. Trimming removed 7 bases from V and 1 base from J, with 8 bases in between.